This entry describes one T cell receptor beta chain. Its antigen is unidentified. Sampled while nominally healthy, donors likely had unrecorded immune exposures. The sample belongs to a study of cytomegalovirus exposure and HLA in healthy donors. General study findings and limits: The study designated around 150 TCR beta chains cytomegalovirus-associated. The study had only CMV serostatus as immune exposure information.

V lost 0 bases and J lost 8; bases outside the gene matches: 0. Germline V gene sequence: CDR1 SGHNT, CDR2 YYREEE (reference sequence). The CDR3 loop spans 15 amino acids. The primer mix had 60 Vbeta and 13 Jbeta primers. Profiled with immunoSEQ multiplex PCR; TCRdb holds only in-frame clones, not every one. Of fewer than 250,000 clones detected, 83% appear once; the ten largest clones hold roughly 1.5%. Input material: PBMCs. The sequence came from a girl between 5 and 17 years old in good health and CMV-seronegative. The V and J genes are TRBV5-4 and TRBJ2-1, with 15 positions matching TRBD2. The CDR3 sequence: CASSLGTSGRDEQFF. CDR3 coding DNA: TGTGCCAGCAGCTTGGGGACTAGCGGGAGGGATGAGCAGTTCTTC. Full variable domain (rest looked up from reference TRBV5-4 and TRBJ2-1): ETGVTQSPTHLIKTRGQQVTLRCSSQSGHNTVSWYQQALGQGPQFIFQYYREEENGRGNFPPRFSGLQFPNYSSELNVNALELDDSALYLCASSLGTSGRDEQFFGPGTRLTVL.